Shown below are 15 T cell receptor beta chains from a single sample sequenced in a study of blood T cell repertoires in COVID-19. This table comes from immunoSEQ multiplex PCR, and its TCRdb copy is limited to in-frame clones, with some not included. Of 200,000 to 250,000 clones in the sample, roughly 88% were seen once. Sequenced material: PBMCs or T cells enriched from blood (not recorded which). These receptors came from a woman in her 30s who had been exposed to COVID-19.

The chain carries TRBV27 and TRBJ1-3; D uncertain. CDR3 size: 15 residues. Trimming took off 3 bases at V and 3 bases at J, with 12 bases between the two ends. Germline assignment: CDR1 MNHEY and CDR2 SMNVEV (reference sequence). The CDR3 is CASSLSGFGGNTIYF. As DNA, the CDR3 is TGTGCCAGCAGTTTGTCAGGTTTTGGTGGAAACACCATATATTTT.

The chain couples TRBV4-1 to TRBJ2-1, with D possibly being TRBD2 (6 bases). V lost 4 bases, J lost 5 bases, and 21 bases lay in between. This CDR3 region has 17 residues. Germline V gene sequence: CDR1 MGHRA, CDR2 YSYEKL. CDR3 DNA: TGCGCCAGCAGCCGATTAAGGAGGAGGGAATCGGACAATGAGCAGTTCTTC. Residues: CASSRLRRRESDNEQFF.

The chain uses TRBV19 and TRBJ2-1; 11 nucleotides align to TRBD2. The J segment lost 11 bases and the V segment lost 3 bases, leaving 6 bases of the junction unmatched. The CDR3 is 14 residues long. CDR1 is LNHDA and CDR2 is SQIVND in the germline V gene (reference sequence). CDR3 sequence: CASSITSGGSQQFF. The CDR3 bases are TGTGCCAGTAGTATTACTAGCGGGGGCTCGCAGCAGTTCTTC.

The chain recombines TRBV25-1 with TRBJ2-1; D possibly corresponds to TRBD2 (6 bases). V was clipped by 5 bases and J by 10 bases, with 15 bases between them. The germline gives CDR1 MGHDK, CDR2 SYGVNS. The CDR3 extends over 13 amino acids. The CDR3 sequence is CASSRTWGEEQFF. The CDR3 DNA sequence: TGTGCCAGCAGTAGGACCTGGGGGGAGGAGCAGTTCTTC.

The rearrangement joins TRBV10-3 to TRBJ2-5, with 7 bases that match TRBD1. Germline values: CDR1 ENHRY, CDR2 SYGVKD. CDR3 length: 13 residues. V trimming: 4 bases; J trimming: 3 bases; junction bases outside the gene matches: 2. CDR3 sequence (DNA): TGTGCCATCAGTGGGGACAGAGAAGAGACCCAGTACTTC. Protein sequence: CAISGDREETQYF.

V usage is TRBV9 and J usage is TRBJ2-5; TRBD1 aligns across 7 bases. The CDR3 sequence is 15 residues long. With 3 bases clipped from V and 0 bases from J, the junction kept 5 bases outside the gene matches. The V gene's germline CDR1 is SGDLS and CDR2 YYNGEE. CDR3 loop: CASSAAGTDQETQYF. In DNA form, the CDR3 reads TGTGCCAGCAGCGCCGCCGGGACAGACCAAGAGACCCAGTACTTC.

In its sample, this clone was seen a few times. This chain uses TRBV28 with TRBJ1-1; maybe TRBD1 (5 bases). With 1 base removed from V and 1 base from J, the gap between germline ends came to 7 bases. The germline CDR1 and CDR2 sequences are MDHEN and SYDVKM. This CDR3 comprises 14 residues. The CDR3 nucleotides are TGTGCCAGCAGTTTATCGGGGGGGAACACTGAAGCTTTCTTT. Amino acid sequence: CASSLSGGNTEAFF.

V usage is TRBV28 and J usage is TRBJ1-5; maybe TRBD1 (6 bases). In germline, CDR1 is MDHEN, CDR2 SYDVKM. The CDR3 contains 18 residues. The V and J ends lost 3 bases and 3 bases respectively, with 21 bases between them. CDR3 in amino acids: CASSFAFRGVRVNQPQHF. The CDR3 DNA reads as TGTGCCAGCAGTTTCGCTTTCAGGGGAGTCAGGGTCAATCAGCCCCAGCATTTT.

The chain carries TRBV9 and TRBJ2-3, with 9 bases lining up with TRBD2. Trimming at V came to 4 bases and at J to 1 base, leaving 13 bases not matched to a gene. CDR1 SGDLS and CDR2 YYNGEE come from the germline V gene. The CDR3 has 18 residues. The CDR3 bases are TGTGCCAGCAGCCCCCGAGGAAGTAAGCGGGAGGGCACAGATACGCAGTATTTT. Protein: CASSPRGSKREGTDTQYF.

The chain is built from TRBV7-9 and TRBJ1-2, with TRBD1 as a possible D gene (5 bases). CDR1 is SEHNR and CDR2 is FQNEAQ in the germline V gene (reference sequence). CDR3 size: 16 residues. V lost 1 base to trimming and J lost 4 bases, with 16 bases between them. The CDR3, as DNA: TGTGCCAGCAGCTTAGGAACAGGACCCCACACCTATGGCTACACCTTC. Translating gives CASSLGTGPHTYGYTF.

V and J are TRBV3-1 (or the pseudogene TRBV3-2) and TRBJ2-7; perhaps TRBD1 as D (5 bases). CDR3 length: 16 residues. V shed 2 bases and J shed 5 bases, with 19 bases lying between them. Germline V gene data show CDR1 as LGHDT and CDR2 as YNNKEL (reference sequence). The CDR3: CASSQLTTVAVDEQYF. For the CDR3, the DNA is TGTGCCAGCAGCCAACTCACGACAGTCGCTGTGGACGAGCAGTACTTC.

A single count supports this clone. The V call is TRBV10-3, the J call TRBJ2-7; possible D gene TRBD1, 5 bases. Germline values: CDR1 ENHRY, CDR2 SYGVKD. V shed 4 bases and J shed 2 bases, with 12 bases lying between them. CDR3 size: 14 residues. The CDR3 spells CAISATSTAYEQYF. The CDR3, as DNA: TGTGCCATCAGTGCTACCTCGACAGCCTACGAGCAGTACTTC.

This chain joins TRBV9 and TRBJ1-4, with D possibly being TRBD1 (5 bases). Germline lookup yields CDR1 SGDLS and CDR2 YYNGEE. Trimming took 0 bases from V and 4 from J, leaving 10 bases between them. The CDR3 has 15 residues. For the CDR3, the DNA is TGTGCCAGCAGCGTAGCAGGGTCGGTTAATGAAAAACTGTTTTTT. It specifies CASSVAGSVNEKLFF.

The CDR3 DNA reads as TGTGCCAGCAGCTTGGGAGGACACATCGATAACTATGGCTACACCTTC. Translated, it gives CASSLGGHIDNYGYTF. The J gene is TRBJ1-2, the V gene TRBV5-4, with a tentative D call TRBD1 (5 bases). This CDR3 is built from 16 residues. The germline V gene encodes CDR1 SGHNT and CDR2 YYREEE (reference sequence). V was pared by 0 bases and J by 1 base, with 13 bases between.

This rearrangement joins TRBV2 to TRBJ2-3; a weak D match, TRBD2 (5 bases). With 4 bases removed from V and 6 bases from J, the gap between germline ends came to 11 bases. The V gene's germline CDR1 is SNHLY and CDR2 FYNNEI. This CDR3 has 13 amino acids. The CDR3, as DNA: TGTGCCAGCAGTGGCCGAGGGTGGGATACGCAGTATTTT. Its protein product is CASSGRGWDTQYF.